This T cell receptor beta chain was profiled in a study of CXCR3-negative and CXCR3-positive naive CD8 T cells (dated by TCRdb to between 2018 and 2021). A note on the overall study: In total, roughly 150 million TRB reads were obtained, or roughly 1.5 +/- 0.3 million reads per library. Data from around 11 donors, pooled across two independent experiments, went into the diversity and physicochemical repertoire analyses. TRBV-TRBJ cluster analysis included naive subsets from five or six donors and memory cells from 3 donors.

For every CD8+ T cell subset, under 350,000 cells were flow-sorted straight into RLT lysis buffer, and each subset was sorted in triplicate. To keep memory contaminants out, a stringent definition of naive CD8+ T cells was applied: CD45RO-CCR7+CD27+CD95-. Using standard density gradient centrifugation, peripheral blood mononuclear cells were isolated from buffy coats. Naive CXCR3-negative and CXCR3-positive CD8+ T cells were flow-sorted using a FACSAria III. Total RNA was extracted from sorted cells using an RNeasy Mini Kit. The paper as a whole reports these results and caveats: Both naive subsets had comparably high repertoire diversity, while memory CD8+ T cells had much lower repertoire diversity. Within the same donor, TRBV-TRBJ usage looked similar between naive CXCR3-negative and CXCR3-positive cells, but memory cells had distinct patterns. Freshly isolated PBMCs were used for most assays because CXCR3 expression went down partially after cryopreservation. Because surface CD5, which is linked to self-reactivity in mice, was comparable between the naive subsets, TCR interaction strength was also inferred from the physicochemical properties of TRB CDR3s. Compared with CXCR3-negative naive cells, CXCR3-positive naive cells had TRB CDR3s with higher hydrophobicity (lower Kidera factor 4), lower energy, and higher strength and volume indices.

The instrument was a NextSeq 550. The Human TCR Profiling Kit (MiLaboratory) was used to prepare UMI-labeled 5' RACE TRB cDNA libraries. The full amount of extracted RNA was used for cDNA synthesis, and the full amount of resulting cDNA was used for PCR amplification. Libraries were prepared in parallel using an identical number of PCR cycles. The authors' analysis ran thus. With a minimum of two reads required per UMI, MIGEC and MiXCR pulled out about 52,000 +/- 9,100 unique UMI-labeled TRB cDNA molecules from each library. On average, each library contained about 40,000 +/- 10,000 functional in-frame TRB CDR3 nucleotide clonotypes without stop codons. After downsampling to 5000 UMI-labeled TRB molecules per sample, diversity metrics such as normalized Shannon-Wiener and Chao1 were calculated in VDJtools. For the central five CDR3 residues, VDJtools calculated physicochemical properties weighted by clonotype size, namely interaction energy, strength, volume and Kidera factor 4. Reprocessed by TCRdb, the reads give a single entry per CDR3 protein sequence, without DNA. TCRdb's processing, not the study's, gives the V and J calls here. The table for this sample records thousands of distinct CDR3 sequences. Roughly 1.6% of the sample comes from the top ten.

No count is given, but going by its frequency this clonotype is medium-sized (0.01 to 0.1%). Its target antigen remains unknown. The CDR3, cysteine through phenylalanine, is 16 amino acids long. The nucleotide record is missing. CDR1 and CDR2 were assigned from the germline V gene (reference sequence) as SGHKS and YYEKEE. This TCR was sampled from a human donor in good health. Some clones in this sample may be carry-over from other donors' samples. The V gene is TRBV5-5 and the J gene is TRBJ2-1; the D gene TCRdb calls, TRBD2, cannot be checked with no DNA. The source material was naive CXCR3- CD8+ T cells from blood. In the paper's terms, the cell subset or site label means: CD45RO-CCR7+CD27+CD95- naive CD8+ T cells lacking CXCR3 (TNR3-). For the CDR3, the sequence is CASSLRTSGNYNEQFF.